Listed here are 27 T cell receptor beta chains from one sample, sequenced in a study of blood T cell repertoires in COVID-19. TCRdb's table, derived via immunoSEQ multiplex PCR, lists solely in-frame clones and lacks some. This table has some 130,000 clones, around nine tenths appearing once. Specimen: peripheral blood. These receptors came from a man in his sixties with active or convalescent COVID-19.

V gene TRBV5-1 combines with J gene TRBJ2-5; a possible D gene is TRBD1 (5 bases). Germline values: CDR1 SGHRS, CDR2 YFSETQ. Trimming stripped 2 bases from V and 4 bases from J, with 15 bases between. The CDR3 extends over 15 amino acids. The CDR3 region is CASSFRQGGSETQYF. CDR3 nucleotides: TGCGCCAGCAGCTTTCGTCAGGGCGGCTCAGAGACCCAGTACTTC. Looking up the rest from reference TRBV5-1 and TRBJ2-5 gives the full variable domain: KAGVTQTPRYLIKTRGQQVTLSCSPISGHRSVSWYQQTPGQGLQFLFEYFSETQRNKGNFPGRFSGRQFSNSRSEMNVSTLELGDSALYLCASSFRQGGSETQYFGPGTRLLVL.

The chain uses TRBV7-2 and TRBJ2-7; 7 nucleotides align to TRBD1. Germline V gene data show CDR1 as SGHTA and CDR2 as FQGNSA. The junction had 2 bases not matched to a gene; V was cut back by 1 base and J by 2 bases. This CDR3 is 14 amino acids long. The CDR3 region is CASSLGQGAYEQYF. DNA of the CDR3: TGTGCCAGCAGCTTAGGCCAGGGGGCCTACGAGCAGTACTTC.

J is TRBJ1-1 and V is TRBV10-3, with a possible D match to TRBD1 (5 bases). Germline V gene data show CDR1 as ENHRY and CDR2 as SYGVKD. CDR3 size: 15 residues. The CDR3 DNA reads as TGTGCTACACGGCAAGACGGGGGTGGGAACACTGAAGCTTTCTTT. Encoded protein: CATRQDGGGNTEAFF.

CDR3 DNA: TGTGCCAGCAGCACCTTTTTCCTAGCGCGATCCTACGAGCAGTACTTC. This gives the protein CASSTFFLARSYEQYF. The chain recombines TRBV11-2 with TRBJ2-7; D is possibly TRBD2 (6 bases). V was shortened by 5 bases and J by 1 base, with 18 bases between the two germline ends. The germline CDR1 and CDR2 sequences are SGHAT and FQNNGV. This CDR3 spans 16 amino acids.

V and J are TRBV3-1 (or the pseudogene TRBV3-2) and TRBJ2-5; 8 nucleotides agree with TRBD2. The CDR3 extends over 15 amino acids. Trimming at V came to 4 bases and at J to 5 bases, leaving 9 bases not matched to a gene. The germline gives CDR1 LGHDT, CDR2 YNNKEL (reference sequence). CDR3 sequence (DNA): TGTGCCAGCAGCCCAAGCGGGAGTTGGGGGGAGACCCAGTACTTC. It yields the protein CASSPSGSWGETQYF.

This clone was seen only once. The rearrangement links TRBV4-1 to TRBJ1-6; 11 nucleotides match TRBD1. The trim removed 1 base at V and 9 bases at J, leaving 2 bases unmatched. The CDR3 is 15 residues long. Germline V lookup: CDR1 MGHRA, CDR2 YSYEKL. The CDR3: CASSQGGTGGSPLHF. For the CDR3, the DNA is TGCGCCAGCAGCCAAGGTGGGACAGGGGGTTCACCCCTCCACTTT.

This chain's CDR3 is CASSQSERDTQYF. The CDR3 DNA reads as TGTGCCAGCAGCCAATCAGAGAGGGATACGCAGTATTTT. The chain is built from TRBV3-1 (or the pseudogene TRBV3-2) and TRBJ2-3; D uncertain. V lost 2 bases and J 6 bases, leaving 9 bases between the germline ends. Germline V gene sequence: CDR1 LGHDT, CDR2 YNNKEL (reference sequence). The CDR3 has 13 residues.

This chain uses TRBV27 with TRBJ1-4, with TRBD1 matching over 8 bases. V trimming: 6 bases; J trimming: 12 bases; junction bases outside the gene matches: 12. The CDR3 runs 14 residues. The germline V gene encodes CDR1 MNHEY and CDR2 SMNVEV (reference sequence). The CDR3 nucleotides are TGTGCCAGCAGCAAGACAGGGGCCAGGGGAGAACTGTTTTTT. This translates into CASSKTGARGELFF.

This sequence joins TRBV11-2 and TRBJ1-2; 10 positions agree with TRBD1. CDR3 length: 13 amino acids. J lost 7 bases, V lost 4 bases, and 3 bases had no gene match. From germline, CDR1 is SGHAT and CDR2 FQNNGV. The CDR3, as DNA: TGTGCCAGCAGCTCCGGGACAGGGGCTGGCTACACCTTC. Its translation is CASSSGTGAGYTF.

The chain is built from TRBV5-6 and TRBJ1-6; D is ambiguous. Per the germline V gene, CDR1 is SGHDT and CDR2 is YYEEEE. The CDR3 spans 15 residues. Trimming removed 1 base at V and 9 bases at J, with 14 bases between. The CDR3 nucleotides are TGTGCCAGCAGCTTGTTGTCGGAGAGTAGTTCACCCCTCCACTTT. Translating gives CASSLLSESSSPLHF.

The rearrangement uses TRBV3-1 (or the pseudogene TRBV3-2) and TRBJ1-1, with D maybe TRBD1 (5 bases). The V gene lost 2 bases and the J gene lost 5 bases, with 12 bases spanning the gap. The CDR3 has 14 residues. CDR1 is LGHDT, CDR2 YNNKEL, per germline (reference sequence). The CDR3 loop is CASSQRKGITEAFF. CDR3 nucleotide sequence: TGTGCCAGCAGCCAACGAAAGGGGATAACTGAAGCTTTCTTT.

The V and J genes are TRBV18 and TRBJ2-6; no clear D. Trimming took 6 bases from V and 6 from J, leaving 15 bases between them. The CDR3 totals 15 residues. The germline V gene encodes CDR1 KGHSH and CDR2 LQKENI. The CDR3 sequence is CASSALELEANVLTF. The CDR3 nucleotides read TGTGCCAGCTCGGCTCTAGAGTTGGAGGCCAACGTCCTGACTTTC.

This chain links TRBV5-6 with TRBJ2-1, with TRBD2 identical over 11 bases. The CDR3 is 16 amino acids. J was trimmed by 3 bases and V by 5 bases; bases with no gene match: 7. CDR1 is SGHDT and CDR2 is YYEEEE in the germline V gene. The CDR3 loop reads CASRYTSGGYYNEQFF. The DNA for the CDR3 is TGTGCCAGCAGGTATACTAGCGGGGGTTACTACAATGAGCAGTTCTTC.

The chain combines TRBV5-4 with TRBJ2-3; TRBD1 agrees at 7 bases. V dropped 3 bases and J dropped 7; count of bases not matched to a gene: 5. CDR1 is SGHNT, CDR2 YYREEE, per germline (reference sequence). The CDR3 is made up of 13 amino acids. CDR3 bases: TGTGCCAGCAGCTCCCGGGACAGTAATACGCAGTATTTT. It yields the protein CASSSRDSNTQYF.

V gene TRBV4-3 combines with J gene TRBJ2-3; weak D call: TRBD2 (6 bases). The CDR3 has 15 residues. V gave up 2 bases and J gave up 6 bases, with 15 bases separating them. Germline CDR1 is LGHNA and CDR2 is YSLEER. The CDR3 reads CASSQSPRGSDTQYF. CDR3 nucleotide sequence: TGCGCCAGCAGCCAAAGCCCTCGGGGGTCGGATACGCAGTATTTT.

The chain uses TRBV3-1 (or the pseudogene TRBV3-2) and TRBJ2-5, with 11 positions matching TRBD2. The CDR3 totals 16 residues. V lost 1 base and J lost 3; bases outside the gene matches: 4. The germline gives CDR1 LGHDT, CDR2 YNNKEL (reference sequence). CDR3 DNA: TGTGCCAGCAGCCAAGGGGCTAGCGGGGGGAAAGAGACCCAGTACTTC. Amino acid sequence: CASSQGASGGKETQYF.

The rearrangement uses TRBV6-2 or TRBV6-3 and TRBJ2-7, with TRBD1 identical over 7 bases. Trimming cost V 4 bases and J 2 bases; bases outside gene matches: 8. Germline V gene sequence: CDR1 MNHEY, CDR2 SVGEGT. The CDR3 runs to 15 residues. CDR3 nucleotide sequence: TGTGCCAGCAGTTCGGGACAGTTAACTACCTACGAGCAGTACTTC. Protein sequence: CASSSGQLTTYEQYF.

This chain connects TRBV6-5 to TRBJ2-3, with D perhaps TRBD2 (6 bases). V was shortened by 6 bases and J by 8 bases, with 18 bases between the two germline ends. This CDR3 region has 14 residues. Germline V gives CDR1 MNHEY, CDR2 SVGAGI. The CDR3 sequence: CASRRDSGVGTQYF. CDR3 nucleotides: TGTGCCAGCAGGCGAGACTCGGGGGTGGGTACGCAGTATTTT.

The chain carries TRBV24-1 and TRBJ1-2, with TRBD1 matching 10 bases. CDR3 length equals 18 residues. Per the germline V gene, CDR1 is KGHDR and CDR2 is SFDVKD. The J segment lost 0 bases and the V segment lost 5 bases, leaving 11 bases of the junction unmatched. This chain's CDR3 is CATSGTGTGDPPNYGYTF. The CDR3 coding sequence is TGTGCCACCAGTGGCACCGGGACAGGGGACCCTCCTAACTATGGCTACACCTTC.

The chain has TRBV5-4 and TRBJ2-3; D might be TRBD1 (6 bases). Germline V gene sequence: CDR1 SGHNT, CDR2 YYREEE (reference sequence). The CDR3 contains 15 residues. The V and J ends lost 4 bases and 1 base respectively, with 13 bases between them. The CDR3 reads CASSTERQGTDTQYF. DNA for the CDR3: TGTGCCAGCAGCACCGAGAGACAGGGCACAGATACGCAGTATTTT.

This chain connects TRBV5-6 to TRBJ1-4, with 10 bases that match TRBD1. J was trimmed by 7 bases and V by 6 bases; bases with no gene match: 9. In germline, CDR1 is SGHDT, CDR2 YYEEEE. The CDR3 has 15 amino acids. CDR3 loop: CASNMPWTGGEKLFF. The CDR3 DNA sequence: TGTGCCAGCAACATGCCCTGGACAGGGGGTGAAAAACTGTTTTTT.

The CDR3 coding sequence is TGTGCCAGCAGTCTCGGGGGGCTTGAAGCTTTCTTT. Its translation: CASSLGGLEAFF. The chain carries TRBV7-9 and TRBJ1-1; D is perhaps TRBD1 (6 bases). Trimming left V 6 bases short and J 7 bases short, with 12 bases between. Germline lookup yields CDR1 SEHNR and CDR2 FQNEAQ (reference sequence). The CDR3 runs to 12 residues. Using reference TRBV7-9 and TRBJ1-1 for the parts outside the CDR3, the full variable domain is DTGVSQNPRHKITKRGQNVTFRCDPISEHNRLYWYRQTLGQGPEFLTYFQNEAQLEKSRLLSDRFSAERPKGSFSTLEIQRTEQGDSAMYLCASSLGGLEAFFGQGTRLTVV.

The V and J genes are TRBV7-9 and TRBJ1-1; unclear D gene. The germline CDR1 and CDR2 sequences are SEHNR and FQNEAQ (reference sequence). Trimming stripped 2 bases from V and 0 bases from J, with 10 bases between. The CDR3 has 15 residues. The chain's CDR3 is CASSLLSGLNTEAFF. CDR3 bases: TGTGCCAGCAGCTTACTATCGGGGTTGAACACTGAAGCTTTCTTT.

The rearrangement uses TRBV2 and TRBJ1-4; 7 bases match TRBD1. This CDR3 has 14 amino acids. The V and J ends lost 5 bases and 5 bases, in that order; junction bases with no gene match: 5. Germline loops: CDR1 SNHLY, CDR2 FYNNEI. The CDR3, as DNA: TGTGCCAGCAGTATGGGACAGCAAAATGAAAAACTGTTTTTT. This translates into CASSMGQQNEKLFF. The full variable domain, rest sourced from reference TRBV2 and TRBJ1-4, is EPEVTQTPSHQVTQMGQEVILRCVPISNHLYFYWYRQILGQKVEFLVSFYNNEISEKSEIFDDQFSVERPDGSNFTLKIRSTKLEDSAMYFCASSMGQQNEKLFFGSGTQLSVL.

This chain links TRBV5-1 with TRBJ1-1, with 8 nucleotides matching TRBD1. Unmatched junction bases numbered 9, after V lost 2 bases and J lost 6 bases. This CDR3 has 15 residues. CDR1 is SGHRS and CDR2 is YFSETQ in the germline V gene. The CDR3 protein is CASSFGGQGPSEAFF. The CDR3 DNA reads as TGCGCCAGCAGCTTTGGCGGACAGGGACCCTCTGAAGCTTTCTTT. The full variable domain, its missing parts supplied by reference TRBV5-1 and TRBJ1-1, is KAGVTQTPRYLIKTRGQQVTLSCSPISGHRSVSWYQQTPGQGLQFLFEYFSETQRNKGNFPGRFSGRQFSNSRSEMNVSTLELGDSALYLCASSFGGQGPSEAFFGQGTRLTVV.

V is TRBV3-1 (or the pseudogene TRBV3-2) and J is TRBJ2-4; 9 bases line up with TRBD1. The CDR3 is 14 residues long. J gave up 9 bases and V 4 bases, and 7 bases lay outside the gene matches. Germline V gene sequence: CDR1 LGHDT, CDR2 YNNKEL (reference sequence). CDR3 region: CASSRGTGLTIQYF. CDR3 nucleotide sequence: TGTGCCAGCAGCCGCGGGACAGGGCTGACCATTCAGTACTTC.

The sample holds one count of this clone. The chain uses TRBV19 and TRBJ1-5; 7 bases match TRBD1. Germline assignment: CDR1 LNHDA and CDR2 SQIVND (reference sequence). The V and J ends lost 1 base and 0 bases, in that order; junction bases with no gene match: 9. The CDR3 has 18 residues. The chain's CDR3 is CASSIAPDRAFSNQPQHF. In DNA, the CDR3 is TGTGCCAGTAGTATAGCCCCAGACAGGGCCTTTAGCAATCAGCCCCAGCATTTT.